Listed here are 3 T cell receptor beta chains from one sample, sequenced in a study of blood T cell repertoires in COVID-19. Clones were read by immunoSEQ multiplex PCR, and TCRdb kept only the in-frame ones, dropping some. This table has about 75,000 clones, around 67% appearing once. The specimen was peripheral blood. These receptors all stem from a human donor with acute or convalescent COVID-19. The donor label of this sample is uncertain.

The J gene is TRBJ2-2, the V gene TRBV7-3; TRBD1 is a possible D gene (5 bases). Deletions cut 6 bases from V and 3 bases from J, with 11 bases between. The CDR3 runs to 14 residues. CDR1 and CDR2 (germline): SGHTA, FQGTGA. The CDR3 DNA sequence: TGTGCCAGCAGTCGACAGCCTTACACCGGGGAGCTGTTTTTT. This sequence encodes CASSRQPYTGELFF.

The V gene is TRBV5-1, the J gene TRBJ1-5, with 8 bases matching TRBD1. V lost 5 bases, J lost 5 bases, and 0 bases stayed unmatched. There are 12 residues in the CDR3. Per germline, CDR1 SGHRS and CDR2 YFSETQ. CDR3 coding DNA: TGCGCCAGCAGACAGGGGGATCAGCCCCAGCATTTT. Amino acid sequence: CASRQGDQPQHF.

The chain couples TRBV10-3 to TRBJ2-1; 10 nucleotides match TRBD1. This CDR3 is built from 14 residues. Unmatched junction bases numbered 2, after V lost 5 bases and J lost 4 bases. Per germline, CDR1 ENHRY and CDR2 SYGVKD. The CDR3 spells CAISWTGGYNEQFF. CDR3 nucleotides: TGTGCCATCAGTTGGACAGGGGGTTACAATGAGCAGTTCTTC.